This TCR beta chain stems from a study of patients and donors after allogeneic stem cell transplantation. One entry per CDR3 protein results from TCRdb running MiXCR on the RT-PCR reads. The sample includes about 960,000 distinct CDR3 sequences, about a sixth seen only once; the top ten take 6%. Trimming took off 4 bases at V and 0 bases at J, with 18 bases between the two ends. CDR3 size: 17 residues. Germline loops: CDR1 KGHDR, CDR2 SFDVKD. The clonotype was recovered from a human donor who was either an allogeneic HSCT recipient or a stem cell or donor lymphocyte infusion donor (not recorded which). It is not recorded whose cells these are; they may come from a transplant donor. This chain links TRBV24-1 with TRBJ2-7; a possible D gene is TRBD1 (5 bases). Sample: blood, either unsorted or a sorted T cell fraction (not recorded which). Here the CDR3 DNA reads TGTGCCACCAGTGACACCCCCGCGCCTAGGGGCTCCTACGAGCAGTACTTC. It translates to CATSDTPAPRGSYEQYF.